Following are 7 T cell receptor beta chains from one sample sequenced in a study of blood T cell repertoires in COVID-19. Using immunoSEQ multiplex PCR, the repertoire was profiled, and TCRdb retains in-frame clones only, with some absent. This table holds about 110,000 clones, just over 85% found once. The sequenced sample consisted of peripheral blood. The receptors originated from a human donor in a cohort sampled during active COVID-19.

This chain joins TRBV6-6 and TRBJ2-2; D gene unclear. From germline, CDR1 is MNHNY and CDR2 SVGAGI (reference sequence). The V end was cut by 0 bases, the J end by 7 bases, with 9 bases between. CDR3 length: 14 amino acids. The CDR3 reads CASSYSSGNGELFF. The CDR3 DNA is TGTGCCAGCAGTTACTCTTCGGGTAACGGGGAGCTGTTTTTT.

This rearrangement joins TRBV7-2 to TRBJ1-3, with D tentatively TRBD1 (5 bases). There are 16 residues in the CDR3. CDR1 and CDR2 from the germline V gene are SGHTA and FQGNSA. The germline V and J ends were trimmed by 4 bases and 0 bases, with 13 bases remaining between them. The CDR3: CASSSRLGLSGNTIYF. The CDR3 coding sequence is TGTGCCAGCAGCTCCCGTCTGGGACTCTCTGGAAACACCATATATTTT. The full variable domain, its missing parts supplied by reference TRBV7-2 and TRBJ1-3, is GAGVSQSPSNKVTEKGKDVELRCDPISGHTALYWYRQSLGQGLEFLIYFQGNSAPDKSGLPSDRFSAERTGGSVSTLTIQRTQQEDSAVYLCASSSRLGLSGNTIYFGEGSWLTVV.

This sequence joins TRBV19 and TRBJ2-7, with 8 nucleotides matching TRBD2. This CDR3 comprises 14 residues. The junction had 9 bases not matched to a gene; V was cut back by 9 bases and J by 2 bases. CDR1 is LNHDA, CDR2 SQIVND, per germline (reference sequence). In DNA, the CDR3 is TGTGCCAGCACCCCGGGACTAGAACCCTACGAGCAGTACTTC. Amino acids: CASTPGLEPYEQYF.

This clone was seen a few times. The V call is TRBV4-1, the J call TRBJ2-7; 9 positions match TRBD1. CDR3 length: 18 residues. J was trimmed by 0 bases and V by 0 bases; bases with no gene match: 9. Germline V gives CDR1 MGHRA, CDR2 YSYEKL. CDR3 region: CASSQEGIVDRGSYEQYF. CDR3 sequence (DNA): TGCGCCAGCAGCCAAGAAGGGATCGTGGACAGGGGCTCCTACGAGCAGTACTTC.

The genes are TRBV4-1 and TRBJ2-5; TRBD1 matches at 7 bases. The CDR3 is 15 residues long. The J segment lost 0 bases and the V segment lost 3 bases, leaving 4 bases of the junction unmatched. Germline V gene lookup returns CDR1 MGHRA and CDR2 YSYEKL. As DNA, the CDR3 is TGCGCCAGCAGCCAGGGGACAGCCAACCAAGAGACCCAGTACTTC. Translated, it gives CASSQGTANQETQYF.

This rearrangement joins TRBV11-3 to TRBJ1-3; D may be TRBD1 (6 bases). Germline V lookup: CDR1 SGHNT, CDR2 YENEEA. The CDR3 has 14 residues. Trimming shortened V by 5 bases and J by 2 bases, and 10 bases separated the two germline ends. The CDR3 coding sequence is TGTGCCAGCAGCCAGGCAGGGGCTGGAAACACCATATATTTT. This codes for CASSQAGAGNTIYF.

The chain joins TRBV3-1 (or the pseudogene TRBV3-2) to TRBJ2-7; D unresolved. Germline lookup yields CDR1 LGHDT and CDR2 YNNKEL (reference sequence). With 4 bases removed from V and 5 bases from J, the gap between germline ends came to 9 bases. CDR3 length equals 12 residues. The CDR3 sequence: CASSLRRHEQYF. CDR3 nucleotides: TGTGCCAGCAGCCTCCGGCGGCACGAGCAGTACTTC.